This record covers a single T cell receptor beta chain. Its antigen remains unidentified. This sample was included in a study of regulatory and conventional T cells in RAG deficiency. V was pared by 5 bases and J by 4 bases, with 11 bases between. The CDR3 is 13 amino acids. Germline V gives CDR1 SEHNR, CDR2 FQNEAQ (reference sequence). Study findings and constraints: Shannon entropy fell and Simpson indices rose in RAG-deficient patients.

Libraries were prepared by immunoSEQ multiplex PCR; TCRdb keeps only in-frame clonotypes and omits some of them. The sample consists of around 30,000 clones, over 75% of them appearing once. These data were also filed under a second study, of regulatory T cells. That work contributes: Primers: 52 TRBV forward and 13 TRBJ reverse.

The receptor's source is a human donor in good health. The chain is built from TRBV7-9 and TRBJ2-5; D gene unclear. The sequenced material came from CD8+ T cells sorted from blood. DNA of the CDR3: TGTGCCAGCAGCCTACAGAGAGGAGAGACCCAGTACTTC. Its translation: CASSLQRGETQYF.